This TCR beta chain was sequenced for a study of PD-L1 blockade in urothelial cancer (dated by TCRdb to about 2017). Background for the entire study: Therapy was started at some point between 2014 and 2016 for all patients, and atezolizumab 1,200 mg was administered intravenously every 3 weeks. Blood samples gave median yields of about 140,000 T cells and more than 80,000 unique TCRs, along with a median clonality of around 0.075. An exploratory multi-omic analysis was conducted of the somatic, immune and clinical correlates of response to PD-L1 blockade with atezolizumab in urothelial cancer. Blood samples were analyzed 3 weeks after the start of treatment (second dose) and 6 weeks after the start of treatment. Durable clinical benefit was achieved by nine patients and was not achieved by 20 patients. Approximately 29 patients had pretreatment blood TCR-seq, about 25 had at least one posttreatment blood collection, and about 25 had tumor TCR-seq. An ECOG performance status of 0 or 1 was recorded for the patients, and 0 to 3 prior chemotherapy regimens had been received by the patients. Pretreatment tumor samples, along with matched peripheral blood collected serially before and after atezolizumab treatment, underwent TCR sequencing. Durable clinical benefit was defined as progression-free survival longer than 6 months, and TCR features were also tested against progression-free and overall survival. Whole exome sequencing and RNA sequencing of pretreatment tumors were performed alongside TCR sequencing in the same patients. About 85% of the roughly 29 patients were males with bladder-origin urothelial cancer, and about 60% of the 29 reported a prior smoking history.

Taken from the germline V gene, the CDR1 and CDR2 loops are LGHNA and YNFKEQ. The CDR3 measures 16 amino acids from cysteine to phenylalanine. Kept here is only the CDR3 DNA, which spans 48 bases and is read in frame from base 1. V and J are truncated by 1 base and 0 bases respectively, leaving an intervening sequence of 10 bases. Each PCR received spiked-in synthetic TCR analog templates so that absolute template abundance could be estimated from read counts. The immunoSEQ assay was used to amplify TCRbeta CDR3 regions from genomic DNA with bias-controlled V and J gene primers. Sequencing of rearranged TCRbeta segments was done at approximately 20X coverage. On the study's bioinformatics: Clustering was used to correct sequencing errors, and CDR3s were annotated against IMGT so that V, D and J genes could be assigned. Downstream analyses used only productive TCRbeta rearrangements and left out out-of-frame or stop-codon sequences. Clonality was calculated as one minus the Shannon entropy normalized by the log of the number of unique productive sequences. Clones differing between time points or between blood and tumor were identified by Fisher's exact test with Benjamini-Hochberg correction at adjusted p below 0.01. TCRdb took this table from immuneACCESS and kept in-frame rearrangements with V and J called. Such tables lack part of the clones; where checked against another copy, unresolved V genes explain under half of the gap, and the rest is unexplained. V, J and clone size are taken as reported in that table, and D and trimming were inferred from the DNA itself. This sample lists around 47,000 clones; around 80% were detected once. Clones ranked in the top ten supply less than 15% of the sample.

Findings and caveats that apply to the study as a whole: At 3 weeks after the start of treatment, tumor-associated TCR clones in peripheral blood had expanded more in patients with durable benefit (n ≈ 24, p = 0.022). Because of the small sample size (n ≈ 27) and the many exploratory analyses performed, the results are intended to be regarded as hypothesis-generating. A pretreatment peripheral blood TCR clonality below the median was linked to improved progression-free and overall survival.

The sample's time point label, decoded: peripheral blood 6 weeks after treatment start. A cohort of more than 25 patients with locally advanced or metastatic urothelial carcinoma, treated at Memorial Sloan Kettering on a trial protocol, was included. Peripheral blood mononuclear cells were collected from each patient pretreatment and during treatment, giving between 1 and 8 total time points per patient. The Qiagen DNeasy Blood extraction kit was used to purify genomic DNA from total PBMCs and tumor samples. PBMCs were collected pretreatment and during treatment, and were isolated and stored as previously described. A remark on this clone: Which antigen it targets is not known. No base quality information exists; no much larger clone differs at one position.

The sequenced sample was PBMCs, obtained around atezolizumab (anti-PD-L1) treatment. The TCR sequence derives from a man aged 60 to 69 with urothelial cancer. Recombination linked TRBV4-2 to TRBJ2-4; the D gene assignment is ambiguous. The sequence in DNA is TGTGCCAGCAGCCAAGCTACTGAACTAGCCAAAAACATTCAGTACTTC. This yields the protein CASSQATELAKNIQYF.